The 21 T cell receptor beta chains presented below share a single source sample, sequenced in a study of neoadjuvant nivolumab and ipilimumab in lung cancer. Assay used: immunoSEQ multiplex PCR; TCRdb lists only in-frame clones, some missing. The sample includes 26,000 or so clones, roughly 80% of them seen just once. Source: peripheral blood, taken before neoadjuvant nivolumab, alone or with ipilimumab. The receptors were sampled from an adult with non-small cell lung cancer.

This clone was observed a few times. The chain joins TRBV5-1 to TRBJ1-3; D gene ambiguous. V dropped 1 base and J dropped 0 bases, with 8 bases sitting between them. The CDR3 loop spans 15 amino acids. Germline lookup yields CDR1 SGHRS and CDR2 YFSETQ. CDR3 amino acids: CASSLRAGSGNTIYF. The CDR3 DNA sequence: TGCGCCAGCAGCTTGAGGGCCGGCTCTGGAAACACCATATATTTT. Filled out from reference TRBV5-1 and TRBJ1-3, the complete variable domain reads KAGVTQTPRYLIKTRGQQVTLSCSPISGHRSVSWYQQTPGQGLQFLFEYFSETQRNKGNFPGRFSGRQFSNSRSEMNVSTLELGDSALYLCASSLRAGSGNTIYFGEGSWLTVV.

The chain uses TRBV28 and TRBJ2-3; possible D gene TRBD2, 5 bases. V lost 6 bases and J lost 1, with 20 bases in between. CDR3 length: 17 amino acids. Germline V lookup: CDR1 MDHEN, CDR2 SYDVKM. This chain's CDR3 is CASRGSEPGSGTDTQYF. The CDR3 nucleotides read TGTGCCAGCAGGGGATCCGAGCCCGGTAGCGGCACAGATACGCAGTATTTT.

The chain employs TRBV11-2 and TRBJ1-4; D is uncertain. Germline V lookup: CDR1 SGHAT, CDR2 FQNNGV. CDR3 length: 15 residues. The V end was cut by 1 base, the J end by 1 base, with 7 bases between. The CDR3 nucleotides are TGTGCCAGCAGCTTAGGAGAGGGAACTAATGAAAAACTGTTTTTT. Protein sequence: CASSLGEGTNEKLFF.

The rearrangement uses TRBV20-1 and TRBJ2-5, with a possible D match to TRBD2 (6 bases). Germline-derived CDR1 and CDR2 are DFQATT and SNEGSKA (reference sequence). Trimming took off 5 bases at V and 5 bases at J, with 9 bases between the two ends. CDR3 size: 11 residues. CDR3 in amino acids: CSAPRGETQYF. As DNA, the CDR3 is TGCAGTGCTCCTCGGGGGGAGACCCAGTACTTC.

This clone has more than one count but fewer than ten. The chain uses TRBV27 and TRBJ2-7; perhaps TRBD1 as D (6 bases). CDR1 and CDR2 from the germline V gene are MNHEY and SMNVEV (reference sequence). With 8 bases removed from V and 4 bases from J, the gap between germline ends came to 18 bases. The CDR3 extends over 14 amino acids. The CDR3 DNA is TGTGCCAGCTGGGGGACACCCTCTCCATACGAGCAGTACTTC. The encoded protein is CASWGTPSPYEQYF.

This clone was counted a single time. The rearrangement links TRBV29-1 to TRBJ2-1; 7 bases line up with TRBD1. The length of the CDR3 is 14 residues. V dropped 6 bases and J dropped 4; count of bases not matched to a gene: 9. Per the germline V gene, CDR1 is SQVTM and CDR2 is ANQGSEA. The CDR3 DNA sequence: TGCAGCGTGGCGGACAGGACGTTGTACAATGAGCAGTTCTTC. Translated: CSVADRTLYNEQFF.

The CDR3 DNA sequence: TGTGCCAGCAGCAGCCGTATTAGCGGGGGGGACGATACGCAGTATTTT. As protein: CASSSRISGGDDTQYF. The chain links TRBV7-3 to TRBJ2-3; 11 bases align to TRBD2. With 5 bases clipped from V and 6 bases from J, the junction kept 10 bases outside the gene matches. The CDR3 has 16 residues. Germline V gene data show CDR1 as SGHTA and CDR2 as FQGTGA.

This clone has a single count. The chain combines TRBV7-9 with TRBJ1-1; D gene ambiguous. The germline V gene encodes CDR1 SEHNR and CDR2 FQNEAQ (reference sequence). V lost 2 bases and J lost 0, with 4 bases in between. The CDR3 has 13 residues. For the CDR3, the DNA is TGTGCCAGCAGCTTAAGTGTGAACACTGAAGCTTTCTTT. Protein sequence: CASSLSVNTEAFF.

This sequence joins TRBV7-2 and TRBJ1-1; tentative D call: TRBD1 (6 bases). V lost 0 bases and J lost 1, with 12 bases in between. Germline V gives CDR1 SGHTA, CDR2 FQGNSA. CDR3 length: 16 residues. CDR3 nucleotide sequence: TGTGCCAGCAGCTTAGCGGGGGGGCTGACGAACACTGAAGCTTTCTTT. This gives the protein CASSLAGGLTNTEAFF.

CDR3 sequence reads: CASSLVPSGGAYEQYF. The CDR3 nucleotides are TGTGCCAGCAGCTTGGTTCCTAGCGGGGGGGCCTACGAGCAGTACTTC. The chain is built from TRBV5-4 and TRBJ2-7, with 12 nucleotides matching TRBD2. The CDR3 runs to 16 residues. J gave up 2 bases and V 0 bases, and 3 bases lay outside the gene matches. Germline lookup yields CDR1 SGHNT and CDR2 YYREEE (reference sequence). The full variable domain, in which reference TRBV5-4 and TRBJ2-7 provide the parts outside the CDR3, is ETGVTQSPTHLIKTRGQQVTLRCSSQSGHNTVSWYQQALGQGPQFIFQYYREEENGRGNFPPRFSGLQFPNYSSELNVNALELDDSALYLCASSLVPSGGAYEQYFGPGTRLTVT.

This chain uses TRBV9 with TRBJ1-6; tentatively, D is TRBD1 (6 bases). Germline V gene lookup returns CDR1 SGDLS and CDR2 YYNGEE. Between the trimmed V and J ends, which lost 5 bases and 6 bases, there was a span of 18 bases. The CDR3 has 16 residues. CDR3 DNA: TGTGCCAGCAGTCCGGAACAGGGTAACGTTAATTCACCCCTCCACTTT. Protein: CASSPEQGNVNSPLHF.

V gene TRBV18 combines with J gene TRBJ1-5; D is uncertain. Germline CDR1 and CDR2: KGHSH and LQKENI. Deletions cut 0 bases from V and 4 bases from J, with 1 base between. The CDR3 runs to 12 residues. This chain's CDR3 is CASSPPNQPQHF. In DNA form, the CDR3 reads TGTGCCAGCTCACCACCGAATCAGCCCCAGCATTTT.

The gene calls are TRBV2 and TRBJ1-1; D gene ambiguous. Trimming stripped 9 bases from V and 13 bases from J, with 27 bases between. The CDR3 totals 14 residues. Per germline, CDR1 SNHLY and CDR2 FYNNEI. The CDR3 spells CARENGEHAGVDFF. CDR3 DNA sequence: TGTGCCAGGGAAAACGGGGAACACGCGGGTGTTGATTTCTTT. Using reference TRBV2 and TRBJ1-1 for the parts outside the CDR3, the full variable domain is EPEVTQTPSHQVTQMGQEVILRCVPISNHLYFYWYRQILGQKVEFLVSFYNNEISEKSEIFDDQFSVERPDGSNFTLKIRSTKLEDSAMYFCARENGEHAGVDFFGQGTRLTVV.

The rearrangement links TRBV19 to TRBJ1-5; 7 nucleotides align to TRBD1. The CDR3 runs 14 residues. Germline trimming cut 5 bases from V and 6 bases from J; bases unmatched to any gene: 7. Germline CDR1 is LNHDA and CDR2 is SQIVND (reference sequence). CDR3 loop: CASSEGGVGQPQHF. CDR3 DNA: TGTGCCAGTAGTGAAGGGGGCGTAGGTCAGCCCCAGCATTTT. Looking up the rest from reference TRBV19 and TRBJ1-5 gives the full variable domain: DGGITQSPKYLFRKEGQNVTLSCEQNLNHDAMYWYRQDPGQGLRLIYYSQIVNDFQKGDIAEGYSVSREKKESFPLTVTSAQKNPTAFYLCASSEGGVGQPQHFGDGTRLSIL.

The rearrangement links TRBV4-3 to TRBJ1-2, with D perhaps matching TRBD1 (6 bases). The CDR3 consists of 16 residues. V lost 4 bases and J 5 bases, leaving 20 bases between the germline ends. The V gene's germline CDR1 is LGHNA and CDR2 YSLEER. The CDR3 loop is CASSPRAGGVWYGYTF. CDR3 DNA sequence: TGCGCCAGCAGCCCCCGGGCGGGGGGCGTTTGGTATGGCTACACCTTC.

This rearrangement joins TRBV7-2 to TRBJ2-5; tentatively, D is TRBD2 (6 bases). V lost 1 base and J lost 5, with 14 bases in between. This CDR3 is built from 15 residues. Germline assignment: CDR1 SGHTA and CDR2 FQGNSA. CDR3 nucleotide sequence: TGTGCCAGCAGCTTAGGTGCAGGGAGGAGGGAGACCCAGTACTTC. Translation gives CASSLGAGRRETQYF.

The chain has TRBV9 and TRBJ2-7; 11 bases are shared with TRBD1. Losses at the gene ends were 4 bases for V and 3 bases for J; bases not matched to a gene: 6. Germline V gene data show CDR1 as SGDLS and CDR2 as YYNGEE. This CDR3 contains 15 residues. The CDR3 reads CASSKGTGGFYEQYF. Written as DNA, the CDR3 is TGTGCCAGCAGCAAAGGGACAGGGGGGTTCTACGAGCAGTACTTC.

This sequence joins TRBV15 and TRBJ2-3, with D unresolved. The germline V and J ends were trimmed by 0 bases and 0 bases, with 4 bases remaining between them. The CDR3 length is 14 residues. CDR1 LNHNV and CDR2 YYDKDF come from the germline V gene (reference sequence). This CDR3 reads CATSRETSTDTQYF. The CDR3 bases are TGTGCCACCAGCAGAGAGACTAGCACAGATACGCAGTATTTT.

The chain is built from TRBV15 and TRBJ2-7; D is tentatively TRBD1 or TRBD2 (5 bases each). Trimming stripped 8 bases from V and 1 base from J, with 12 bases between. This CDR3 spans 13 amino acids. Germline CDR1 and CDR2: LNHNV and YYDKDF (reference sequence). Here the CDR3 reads CATGRDRSYEQYF. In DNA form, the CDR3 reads TGTGCCACCGGCCGGGACCGATCCTACGAGCAGTACTTC.

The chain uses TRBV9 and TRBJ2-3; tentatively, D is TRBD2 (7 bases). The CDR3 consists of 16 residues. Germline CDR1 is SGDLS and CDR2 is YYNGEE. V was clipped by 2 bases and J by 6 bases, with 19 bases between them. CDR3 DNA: TGTGCCAGCAGCGTCCAGGGGAGCGGGGTAACGGATACGCAGTATTTT. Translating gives CASSVQGSGVTDTQYF.

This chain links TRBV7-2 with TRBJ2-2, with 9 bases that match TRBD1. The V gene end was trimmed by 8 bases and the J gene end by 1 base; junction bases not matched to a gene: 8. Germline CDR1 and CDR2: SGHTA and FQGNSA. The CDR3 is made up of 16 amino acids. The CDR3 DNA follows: TGTGCCAGCGGCCTGACAGGGGGATGGAACACCGGGGAGCTGTTTTTT. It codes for CASGLTGGWNTGELFF.